This TCR beta chain appears in the sequencing data of a study of T cells in Graves' hyperthyroidism and ophthalmopathy. Study results and limitations: Most thyroid clonotypes that were expanded above 0.001 also turned up in blood.

Of note for this clonotype: Its specificity is not known.

Germline-derived CDR1 and CDR2 are MGHRA and YSYEKL. V shed 6 bases and J 5 bases; nucleotides not matched to a gene: 6. The CDR3 is made up of 13 amino acids. The CDR3 regions of TCR beta were amplified from RNA transcripts. The HTBI primer set drove a first-round RT-PCR of the TCR CDR3. One entry per CDR3 protein results from TCRdb running MiXCR on the multiplex PCR reads. The sample consists of about 840,000 distinct CDR3 sequences, over 35% of them appearing once. The sample consisted of blood. This sequence joins TRBV4-1 and TRBJ1-2; 7 bases match TRBD1. The sequence was obtained from a man aged 18 to 30 with Graves' hyperthyroidism. Here the CDR3 reads CASRRGLSYGYTF. The DNA of the CDR3 is TGCGCCAGCAGAAGGGGGCTGAGTTATGGCTACACCTTC.